This entry concerns a single TCR beta chain. This sample is drawn from a study of CD8 T cells in Susac syndrome. Trimming at V came to 4 bases and at J to 1 base, leaving 5 bases not matched to a gene. This CDR3 spans 15 amino acids. Germline lookup yields CDR1 SEHNR and CDR2 FQNEAQ (reference sequence). It was with random hexamers that roughly 0.5 to 1 ug RNA was reverse transcribed. TCRdb passed the immunoSEQ multiplex PCR reads through MiXCR, listing each CDR3 protein once. The sample has approximately 190,000 distinct CDR3 sequences, roughly 95% seen once. The rearrangement joins TRBV7-9 to TRBJ2-3; 7 bases are shared with TRBD1. This TCR derives from a human donor with Susac syndrome. The specimen sequenced was CD4+ T cells from PBMCs. The CDR3 nucleotides read TGTGCCAGCAGCTCGACAGGGTCGGGCACAGATACGCAGTATTTT. Translation gives CASSSTGSGTDTQYF.